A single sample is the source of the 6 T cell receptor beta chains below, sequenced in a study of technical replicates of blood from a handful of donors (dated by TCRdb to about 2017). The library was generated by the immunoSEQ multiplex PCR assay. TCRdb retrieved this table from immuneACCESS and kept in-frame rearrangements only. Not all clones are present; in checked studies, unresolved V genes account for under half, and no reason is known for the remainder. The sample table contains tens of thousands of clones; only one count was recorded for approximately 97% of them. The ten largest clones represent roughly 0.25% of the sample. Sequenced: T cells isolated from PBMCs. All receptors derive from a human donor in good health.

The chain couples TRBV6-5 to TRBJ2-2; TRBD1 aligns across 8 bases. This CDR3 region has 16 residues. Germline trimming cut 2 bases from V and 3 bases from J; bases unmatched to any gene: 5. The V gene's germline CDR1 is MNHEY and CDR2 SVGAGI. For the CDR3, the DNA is TGTGCCAGCAGTTACAGTAGGGACAGGCACACCGGGGAGCTGTTTTTT. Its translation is CASSYSRDRHTGELFF.

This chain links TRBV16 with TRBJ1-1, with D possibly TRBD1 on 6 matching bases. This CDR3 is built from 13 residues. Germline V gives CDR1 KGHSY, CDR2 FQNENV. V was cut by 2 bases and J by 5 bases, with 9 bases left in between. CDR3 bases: TGTGCCAGCAGCCAAGGGGGACAAACTGAAGCTTTCTTT. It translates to CASSQGGQTEAFF.

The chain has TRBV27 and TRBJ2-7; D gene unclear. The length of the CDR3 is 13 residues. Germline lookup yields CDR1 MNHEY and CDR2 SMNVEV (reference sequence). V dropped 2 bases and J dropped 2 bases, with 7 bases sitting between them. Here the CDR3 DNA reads TGTGCCAGCAGTTTAAGTCAGGCCTACGAGCAGTACTTC. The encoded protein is CASSLSQAYEQYF.

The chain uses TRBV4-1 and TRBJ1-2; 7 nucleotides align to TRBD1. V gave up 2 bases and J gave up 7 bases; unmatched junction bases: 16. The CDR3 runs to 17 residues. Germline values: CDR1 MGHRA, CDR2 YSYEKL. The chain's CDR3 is CASSQLARDRRTAGYTF. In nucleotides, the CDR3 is TGCGCCAGCAGCCAACTAGCCCGGGACAGAAGAACGGCTGGCTACACCTTC.

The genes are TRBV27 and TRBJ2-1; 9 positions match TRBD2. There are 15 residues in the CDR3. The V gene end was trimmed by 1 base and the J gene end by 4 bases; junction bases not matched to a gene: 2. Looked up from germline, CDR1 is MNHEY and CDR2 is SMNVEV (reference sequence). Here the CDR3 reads CASSLFSGSYNEQFF. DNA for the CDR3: TGTGCCAGCAGTTTATTTAGCGGGAGTTACAATGAGCAGTTCTTC.

The CDR3 DNA follows: TGTGCCAGCAGTGAAACAGGGGGTCAGCCCCAGCATTTT. Translating gives CASSETGGQPQHF. The chain links TRBV6-1 to TRBJ1-5; 8 bases align to TRBD1. V lost 2 bases to trimming and J lost 6 bases; unmatched junction nucleotides: 0. Germline CDR1 is MNHNS and CDR2 is SASEGT. The CDR3 spans 13 residues.